This entry features one TCR beta chain sequence. This CDR3 is 15 amino acids long. Germline CDR1 SGDLS, CDR2 YYNGEE. TCRdb re-called the 5' RACE reads; one entry per CDR3 protein, DNA not given. This sample's table reports approximately 550,000 distinct CDR3 sequences. This sample is part of a study of T cells expressing NK-cell markers. This clonotype originated in a man aged 18 to 29 in good health. The sequencing sample was made of blood T cells: a sorted CD56 or NKG2C T cell subset, CD4+ or CD8+ T cells, or bulk PBMC T cells (not recorded which). The J gene is TRBJ1-2, the V gene TRBV9; TCRdb lists TRBD1, though no DNA is available to test this call. This CDR3 is CASSVRRGEVGGYTF.